This entry concerns a single T cell receptor beta chain. These data originate in a study of T cell changes during pregnancy in multiple sclerosis. Measured with immunoSEQ multiplex PCR; TCRdb has only the in-frame clones, and not every one. The sample contains 75,000 to 95,000 clones, around 90% of which appear only once. Germline loops: CDR1 LGHNA, CDR2 YSLEER. The CDR3 is made up of 13 amino acids. Trimming took 6 bases from V and 3 from J; bases not matched to a gene: 4. The origin of this receptor is a female donor with multiple sclerosis, enrolled in a pregnancy study. The chain links TRBV4-3 to TRBJ2-5, with TRBD1 matching over 7 bases. The sample consisted of peripheral blood, taken before pregnancy. Here the CDR3 reads CASSRDRKETQYF. DNA of the CDR3: TGCGCCAGCAGTCGGGACAGAAAAGAGACCCAGTACTTC.